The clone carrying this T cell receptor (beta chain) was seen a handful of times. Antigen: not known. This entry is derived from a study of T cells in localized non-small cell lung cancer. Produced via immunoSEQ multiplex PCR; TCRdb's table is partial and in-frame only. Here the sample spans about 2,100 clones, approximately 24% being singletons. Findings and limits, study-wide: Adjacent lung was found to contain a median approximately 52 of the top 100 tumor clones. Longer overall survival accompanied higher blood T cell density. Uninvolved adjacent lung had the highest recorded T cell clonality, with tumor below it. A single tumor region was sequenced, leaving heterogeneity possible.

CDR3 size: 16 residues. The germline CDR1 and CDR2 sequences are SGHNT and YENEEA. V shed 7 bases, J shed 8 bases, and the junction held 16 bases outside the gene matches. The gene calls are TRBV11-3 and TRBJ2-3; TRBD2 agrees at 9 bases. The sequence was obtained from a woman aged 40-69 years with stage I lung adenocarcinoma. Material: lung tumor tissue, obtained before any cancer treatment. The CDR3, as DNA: TGTGCCAGCACCAACCTACAGCGGGGGGCTCTCAGTACGCAGTATTTT. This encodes CASTNLQRGALSTQYF. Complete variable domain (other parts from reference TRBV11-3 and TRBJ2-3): EAGVVQSPRYKIIEKKQPVAFWCNPISGHNTLYWYLQNLGQGPELLIRYENEEAVDDSQLPKDRFSAERLKGVDSTLKIQPAELGDSAVYLCASTNLQRGALSTQYFGPGTRLTVL.